These 30 T cell receptor beta chains originate from one sample sequenced in a study of spatial heterogeneity in lung cancer. TCRdb ran MiXCR on the 5' RACE reads and lists one entry per CDR3 protein. Of about 56,000 distinct CDR3 sequences in the sample, 8% to 9% are singletons; the top ten hold over 12%. As to time point: sample taken at primary tumor resection. Whole RNA was taken from tumor, nontumor lung or frozen PBMC; it was then sequenced unsorted. Sequencing used PBMCs, obtained at surgery. Source of these receptors: a female donor with early-stage non-small cell lung cancer.

The V gene is TRBV28, the J gene TRBJ1-1; possible D gene TRBD1, 6 bases. The V gene lost 6 bases and the J gene lost 0 bases, with 11 bases spanning the gap. Germline CDR1 reads MDHEN; CDR2 reads SYDVKM. The CDR3 consists of 14 residues. CDR3 nucleotides: TGTGCCAGCAGGGGGGGGGCCATGAACACTGAAGCTTTCTTT. Its translation is CASRGGAMNTEAFF.

There are a few counts of this clonotype. This chain connects TRBV12-3 or TRBV12-4 to TRBJ2-7, with TRBD2 matching over 7 bases. The CDR3 extends over 14 amino acids. V lost 1 base to trimming and J lost 7 bases; unmatched junction nucleotides: 7. CDR3 sequence reads: CASSLGLREIEQYF. The CDR3 coding sequence is TGTGCCAGCAGTTTAGGATTGCGGGAGATTGAGCAGTACTTC.

This chain joins TRBV6-5 and TRBJ2-4; D is unclear. Trimming shortened V by 6 bases and J by 0 bases, and 9 bases separated the two germline ends. This CDR3 is built from 14 residues. Germline CDR1 MNHEY, CDR2 SVGAGI. The CDR3 here is CASRPRPAKNIQYF. As DNA, the CDR3 is TGTGCCAGCAGGCCCCGCCCAGCCAAAAACATTCAGTACTTC.

V gene TRBV6-1 combines with J gene TRBJ1-5; D gene unclear. V was clipped by 6 bases and J by 2 bases, with 8 bases between them. Germline values: CDR1 MNHNS, CDR2 SASEGT. The length of the CDR3 is 13 residues. The CDR3 DNA follows: TGTGCCAGCAGCCGGGCCCGCAATCAGCCCCAGCATTTT. Translation gives CASSRARNQPQHF.

There are a few counts of this clonotype. The CDR3, as DNA: TGCAGTGCTAGAGATCGAGGGATAGGGCCAGCACATGGGGATACGCAGTATTTT. The encoded protein is CSARDRGIGPAHGDTQYF. J is TRBJ2-3 and V is TRBV20-1; tentative D call: TRBD2 (5 bases). This CDR3 has 18 amino acids. V shed 0 bases and J shed 6 bases, with 25 bases lying between them. CDR1 is DFQATT and CDR2 is SNEGSKA in the germline V gene (reference sequence).

This clonotype has just one count. At one end the junction does not follow the germline gene, possibly because of a read error. The CDR3 nucleotides are TGTGTCAGTATCGGAGCGGGAGCCCCCTACAATGAGCAGTTCTTC. Translating it yields CVSIGAGAPYNEQFF. V is TRBV19 and J is TRBJ2-1, with TRBD2 matching over 8 bases. The V gene's germline CDR1 is LNHDA and CDR2 SQIVND (reference sequence). This CDR3 has 15 residues.

The chain is built from TRBV13 and TRBJ2-7, with D tentatively TRBD2 (7 bases). The CDR3 consists of 13 residues. Trimming pared 5 bases from V and 3 bases from J, leaving 11 bases between. Looked up from germline, CDR1 is PRHDT and CDR2 is FYEKMQ (reference sequence). CDR3 bases: TGTGCCAGCAGCCGCGGGGGCATCTACGAGCAGTACTTC. Translated: CASSRGGIYEQYF.

This clonotype was recorded a few times. The gene calls are TRBV5-8 and TRBJ1-5; D might be TRBD1 (5 bases). Trimming removed 4 bases from V and 4 bases from J, with 15 bases in between. The CDR3 extends over 15 amino acids. Germline CDR1 SGHTS, CDR2 YDEGEE. The DNA of the CDR3 is TGTGCCAGCAGCCCTCTCCCAGACAGTAATCAGCCCCAGCATTTT. Translation gives CASSPLPDSNQPQHF.

Regarding this clonotype: A much larger clone differs from this one at a single base, so this may be a read error. V gene TRBV7-3 combines with J gene TRBJ2-1, with TRBD1 as a possible D gene (6 bases). The CDR3 consists of 15 residues. Germline CDR1 SGHTA, CDR2 FQGTGA. The CDR3 DNA is TGTGCCGGCAGCACCCAGGGGAGCTCCTACAATGAGCAGTTCTTC. Encoded protein: CAGSTQGSSYNEQFF.

This clonotype was seen repeatedly, ten times or more. The chain recombines TRBV11-2 with TRBJ2-2, with D possibly TRBD2 on 6 matching bases. Deletions cut 5 bases from V and 1 base from J, with 17 bases between. Germline V gives CDR1 SGHAT, CDR2 FQNNGV. The CDR3 sequence is 17 residues long. The CDR3 sequence is CASSPGDWQWNTGELFF. CDR3 coding DNA: TGTGCCAGCAGCCCTGGGGACTGGCAGTGGAACACCGGGGAGCTGTTTTTT.

The gene calls are TRBV15 and TRBJ1-1; D possibly corresponds to TRBD1 (6 bases). In germline, CDR1 is LNHNV, CDR2 YYDKDF (reference sequence). V lost 6 bases and J 7 bases, leaving 15 bases between the germline ends. There are 13 residues in the CDR3. The CDR3 is CATSSGGAGEAFF. CDR3 nucleotides: TGTGCCACCAGTTCGGGGGGCGCGGGTGAAGCTTTCTTT.

There are many counts of this clonotype. The V call is TRBV12-3 or TRBV12-4, the J call TRBJ1-1, with D hard to call. The CDR3 is 13 amino acids. V dropped 2 bases and J dropped 7 bases, with 11 bases sitting between them. The CDR3 loop is CASSLTSGVEAFF. The CDR3 nucleotides are TGTGCCAGCAGTTTAACCTCCGGGGTTGAAGCTTTCTTT.

This clonotype occurred a few times. This chain connects TRBV10-2 to TRBJ2-3; possible D gene TRBD2, 6 bases. Trimming shortened V by 3 bases and J by 0 bases, and 10 bases separated the two germline ends. CDR1 is WSHSY, CDR2 SAAADI, per germline. The CDR3 has 15 amino acids. CDR3 protein: CASSEFSGSTDTQYF. The CDR3 bases are TGCGCCAGCAGTGAATTCAGCGGGAGCACAGATACGCAGTATTTT.

The chain links TRBV11-2 to TRBJ2-2; D gene ambiguous. This CDR3 is 14 amino acids long. V lost 2 bases and J lost 7, with 11 bases in between. Germline V gene sequence: CDR1 SGHAT, CDR2 FQNNGV. The CDR3 nucleotides read TGTGCCAGCAGCTTAACGCGGCATATCGGGGAGCTGTTTTTT. Its translation: CASSLTRHIGELFF.

This clonotype was seen a handful of times. The chain combines TRBV20-1 with TRBJ2-1, with D unclear. This CDR3 comprises 16 residues. The V gene's germline CDR1 is DFQATT and CDR2 SNEGSKA (reference sequence). V lost 0 bases, J lost 3 bases, and 15 bases lay in between. CDR3 in amino acids: CSAREGLASSYNEQFF. CDR3 DNA: TGCAGTGCTAGAGAGGGTCTTGCCTCCAGCTACAATGAGCAGTTCTTC.

This clonotype was seen only a few times. The gene calls are TRBV12-5 and TRBJ2-4; possibly TRBD1 or TRBD2 for D (5 bases each). Germline V gene sequence: CDR1 LGHNT, CDR2 FRNRAP. The CDR3 totals 15 residues. Trimming took 5 bases from V and 0 from J, leaving 11 bases between them. The CDR3 DNA reads as TGTGCTAGTGGTACCGGGACGGTAGCCAAAAACATTCAGTACTTC. Its translation is CASGTGTVAKNIQYF.

This clonotype was detected only a few times. This sequence joins TRBV28 and TRBJ2-2; D is perhaps TRBD1 (5 bases). V lost 3 bases and J lost 3, with 20 bases in between. This CDR3 region has 18 residues. Per the germline V gene, CDR1 is MDHEN and CDR2 is SYDVKM. The CDR3 region has the DNA TGTGCCAGCAGTTTTTATCGCTTGAAGGGGCCGGACACCGGGGAGCTGTTTTTT. Translation gives CASSFYRLKGPDTGELFF.

This clonotype came up many times. This chain links TRBV7-9 with TRBJ2-3, with D possibly TRBD1 on 6 matching bases. Germline V lookup: CDR1 SEHNR, CDR2 FQNEAQ (reference sequence). CDR3 size: 14 residues. V was pared by 1 base and J by 8 bases, with 13 bases between. The CDR3 region is CASSLEALQGTQYF. CDR3 DNA: TGTGCCAGCAGCTTAGAGGCGCTACAGGGTACGCAGTATTTT.

This clonotype came up many times. V and J are TRBV7-9 and TRBJ1-1; D is unclear. The CDR3 has 12 residues. The germline V gene encodes CDR1 SEHNR and CDR2 FQNEAQ (reference sequence). Trimming left V 1 base short and J 6 bases short, with 6 bases between. CDR3 nucleotides: TGTGCCAGCAGCTTAGGATGGTCTGAAGCTTTCTTT. Amino acid sequence: CASSLGWSEAFF.

The table lists this clonotype with many counts. The chain recombines TRBV29-1 with TRBJ2-3, with a weak D call TRBD1 (5 bases). Germline loops: CDR1 SQVTM, CDR2 ANQGSEA. This CDR3 is built from 14 residues. Trimming cost V 0 bases and J 5 bases, with 12 bases left between them. The CDR3 region is CSVEEGRDGDTQYF. The CDR3 nucleotides read TGCAGCGTTGAAGAGGGCAGGGATGGAGATACGCAGTATTTT.

V and J are TRBV5-1 and TRBJ1-5, with 8 nucleotides matching TRBD1. V dropped 5 bases and J dropped 2; count of bases not matched to a gene: 6. Germline V gene sequence: CDR1 SGHRS, CDR2 YFSETQ. The CDR3 extends over 15 amino acids. Here the CDR3 reads CASSSTGAGNQPQHF. The CDR3 nucleotides read TGCGCCAGCAGTTCGACAGGGGCCGGCAATCAGCCCCAGCATTTT.

This clonotype was counted many times. The genes are TRBV28 and TRBJ2-2; D unresolved. CDR1 MDHEN and CDR2 SYDVKM come from the germline V gene. Trimming pared 3 bases from V and 4 bases from J, leaving 6 bases between. This CDR3 has 13 residues. This CDR3 reads CASSFWSTGELFF. CDR3 DNA: TGTGCCAGCAGTTTCTGGAGCACCGGGGAGCTGTTTTTT. The variable domain in full, completed from reference TRBV28 and TRBJ2-2, reads DVKVTQSSRYLVKRTGEKVFLECVQDMDHENMFWYRQDPGLGLRLIYFSYDVKMKEKGDIPEGYSVSREKKERFSLILESASTNQTSMYLCASSFWSTGELFFGEGSRLTVL.

This clonotype has a count of ten or more. The gene calls are TRBV6-5 and TRBJ1-4, with D perhaps TRBD1 (5 bases). V was pared by 5 bases and J by 4 bases, with 8 bases between. The length of the CDR3 is 13 residues. Germline V gene data show CDR1 as MNHEY and CDR2 as SVGAGI. CDR3 amino acids: CASSRGFNEKLFF. In nucleotides, the CDR3 is TGTGCCAGCAGTCGGGGGTTTAATGAAAAACTGTTTTTT.

A word on this clonotype: A much larger clone lies one base from this, so it may be a read error. The CDR3 does not close with the conserved phenylalanine or tryptophan, likely indicating a read error. This chain uses TRBV11-1 with TRBJ1-2, with D possibly being TRBD1 (5 bases). The V gene lost 1 base and the J gene lost 8 bases, with 20 bases spanning the gap. CDR1 is SGHAT, CDR2 FQDESV, per germline (reference sequence). The CDR3 length is 16 residues. As DNA, the CDR3 is TGTGCCAGCAGCTTAGGGCCTTTGACAGACGCTAACGGCTACACCTCC. Protein product: CASSLGPLTDANGYTS.

At least ten counts were recorded for this clonotype. The chain combines TRBV6-5 with TRBJ1-3; no firm D call. The CDR3 is 17 amino acids. Trimming took off 5 bases at V and 0 bases at J, with 17 bases between the two ends. Germline loops: CDR1 MNHEY, CDR2 SVGAGI. This CDR3 is CASSNPLGTFSGNTIYF. The DNA for the CDR3 is TGTGCCAGCAGTAATCCCCTGGGAACCTTCTCTGGAAACACCATATATTTT.

This clonotype was seen many times. This chain uses TRBV6-2 or TRBV6-3 with TRBJ1-1; no clear D gene. Per germline, CDR1 MNHEY and CDR2 SVGEGT. The CDR3 loop spans 14 amino acids. Deletions cut 4 bases from V and 1 base from J, with 10 bases between. CDR3 residues: CASSSPSRNTEAFF. The CDR3 DNA follows: TGTGCCAGCAGTTCTCCGAGCAGGAACACTGAAGCTTTCTTT.

The chain is built from TRBV27 and TRBJ1-1; D call uncertain. This CDR3 has 15 residues. V was trimmed by 7 bases and J by 1 base, leaving 16 bases between them. Germline V lookup: CDR1 MNHEY, CDR2 SMNVEV (reference sequence). In DNA form, the CDR3 reads TGTGCCAGCACCCCTACTAAATGGGCGAACACTGAAGCTTTCTTT. It yields the protein CASTPTKWANTEAFF.

The chain carries TRBV6-6 and TRBJ2-7; 7 nucleotides match TRBD1. V lost 4 bases to trimming and J lost 5 bases; unmatched junction nucleotides: 8. CDR3 size: 14 residues. Germline CDR1 MNHNY, CDR2 SVGAGI (reference sequence). The CDR3 protein is CASSSHPTGNEQYF. The CDR3 nucleotides are TGTGCCAGCAGTTCCCACCCGACAGGGAACGAGCAGTACTTC.

A few counts support this clonotype. The rearrangement joins TRBV5-1 to TRBJ1-1; 7 bases are shared with TRBD1. Trimming cost V 1 base and J 10 bases; bases outside gene matches: 1. This CDR3 comprises 11 residues. CDR1 is SGHRS and CDR2 is YFSETQ in the germline V gene. In nucleotides, the CDR3 is TGCGCCAGCAGCTTGTCAGGGGGAGCTTTCTTT. Encoded protein: CASSLSGGAFF.

This clonotype was picked up many times. This rearrangement joins TRBV28 to TRBJ1-5; TRBD1 matches 7 bases. The V and J ends lost 6 bases and 1 base, in that order; junction bases with no gene match: 9. CDR3 size: 16 residues. Germline V gene sequence: CDR1 MDHEN, CDR2 SYDVKM. CDR3 bases: TGTGCCAGCAGAAAAGGAGGGGGCAGCAGCAATCAGCCCCAGCATTTT. The encoded protein is CASRKGGGSSNQPQHF.